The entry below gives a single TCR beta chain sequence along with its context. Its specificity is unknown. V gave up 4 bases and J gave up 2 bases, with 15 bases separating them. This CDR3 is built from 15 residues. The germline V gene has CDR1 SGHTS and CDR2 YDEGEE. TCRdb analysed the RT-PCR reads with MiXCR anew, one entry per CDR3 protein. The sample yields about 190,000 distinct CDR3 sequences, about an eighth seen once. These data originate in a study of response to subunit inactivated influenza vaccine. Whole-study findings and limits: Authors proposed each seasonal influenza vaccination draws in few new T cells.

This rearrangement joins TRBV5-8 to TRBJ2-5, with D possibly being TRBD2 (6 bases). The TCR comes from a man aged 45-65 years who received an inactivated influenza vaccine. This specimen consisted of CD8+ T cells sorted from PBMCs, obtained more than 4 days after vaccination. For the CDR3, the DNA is TGTGCCAGCAGCCCGGGAGCACGCCCTCAAGAGACCCAGTACTTC. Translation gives CASSPGARPQETQYF.